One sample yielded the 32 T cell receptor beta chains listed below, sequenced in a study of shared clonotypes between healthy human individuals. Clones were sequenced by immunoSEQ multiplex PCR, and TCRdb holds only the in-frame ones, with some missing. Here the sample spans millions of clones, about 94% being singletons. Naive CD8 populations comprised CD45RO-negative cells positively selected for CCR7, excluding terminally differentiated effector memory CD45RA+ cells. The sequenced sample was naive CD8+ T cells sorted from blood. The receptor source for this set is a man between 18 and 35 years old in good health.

The CDR3 DNA follows: TGTGCCAGTAGTATCCTTGCGTCCAGAACTTCCGGGGACTATGGCTACACCTTC. Its translation: CASSILASRTSGDYGYTF. The rearrangement uses TRBV19 and TRBJ1-2; D gene ambiguous. The CDR3 totals 18 residues. V was clipped by 3 bases and J by 3 bases, with 23 bases between them. Germline CDR1 and CDR2: LNHDA and SQIVND (reference sequence). Based on the CDR3 plus reference TRBV19 and TRBJ1-2, the full variable domain is DGGITQSPKYLFRKEGQNVTLSCEQNLNHDAMYWYRQDPGQGLRLIYYSQIVNDFQKGDIAEGYSVSREKKESFPLTVTSAQKNPTAFYLCASSILASRTSGDYGYTFGSGTRLTVV.

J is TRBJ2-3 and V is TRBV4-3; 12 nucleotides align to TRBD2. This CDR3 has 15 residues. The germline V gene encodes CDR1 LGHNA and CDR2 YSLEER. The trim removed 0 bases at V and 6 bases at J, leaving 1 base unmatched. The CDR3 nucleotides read TGCGCCAGCAGCCAAGATACTAGCGGGGGGGATACGCAGTATTTT. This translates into CASSQDTSGGDTQYF.

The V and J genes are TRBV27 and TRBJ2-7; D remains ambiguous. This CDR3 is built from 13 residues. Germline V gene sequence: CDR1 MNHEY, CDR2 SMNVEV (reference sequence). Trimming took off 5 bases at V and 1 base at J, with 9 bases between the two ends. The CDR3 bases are TGTGCCAGCAGTCCAGCAAAGTCCTACGAGCAGTACTTC. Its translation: CASSPAKSYEQYF.

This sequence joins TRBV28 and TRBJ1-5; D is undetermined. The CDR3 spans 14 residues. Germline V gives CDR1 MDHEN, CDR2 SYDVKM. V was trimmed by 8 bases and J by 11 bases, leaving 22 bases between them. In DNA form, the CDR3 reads TGTGCCAGCGTCCTTCCCCAAGCCCAAACGGCCCAGCATTTT. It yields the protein CASVLPQAQTAQHF.

CDR3 in DNA: TGTGCCAGCAGTGCCCTAAAGGGGGATCTGGGGTGGTCCTACGAGCAGTACTTC. It codes for CASSALKGDLGWSYEQYF. The V gene is TRBV25-1, the J gene TRBJ2-7, with D perhaps matching TRBD1 (6 bases). Germline CDR1 MGHDK, CDR2 SYGVNS. V lost 4 bases and J 1 base, leaving 23 bases between the germline ends. The CDR3 has 18 amino acids.

CDR3 sequence: CASSTTGGAPYNEQFF. CDR3 nucleotide sequence: TGTGCCAGCAGCACAACAGGGGGCGCACCCTACAATGAGCAGTTCTTC. V gene TRBV7-9 combines with J gene TRBJ2-1; the match to TRBD1 covers 9 bases. Trimming took 5 bases from V and 2 from J; bases not matched to a gene: 7. This CDR3 has 16 residues. The germline V gene encodes CDR1 SEHNR and CDR2 FQNEAQ (reference sequence).

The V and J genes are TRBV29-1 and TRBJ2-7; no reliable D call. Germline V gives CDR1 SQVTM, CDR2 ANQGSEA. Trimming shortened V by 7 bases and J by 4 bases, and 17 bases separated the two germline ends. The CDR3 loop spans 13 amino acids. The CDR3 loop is CSARGGSFYEQYF. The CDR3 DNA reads TGCAGCGCCCGAGGCGGCAGTTTTTACGAGCAGTACTTC.

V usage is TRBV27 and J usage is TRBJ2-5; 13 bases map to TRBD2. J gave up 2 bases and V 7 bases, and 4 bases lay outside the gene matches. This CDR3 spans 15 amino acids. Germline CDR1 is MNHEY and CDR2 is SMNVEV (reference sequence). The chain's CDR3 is CASTGLAGRQETQYF. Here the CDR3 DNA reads TGTGCCAGCACGGGACTAGCGGGAAGGCAAGAGACCCAGTACTTC.

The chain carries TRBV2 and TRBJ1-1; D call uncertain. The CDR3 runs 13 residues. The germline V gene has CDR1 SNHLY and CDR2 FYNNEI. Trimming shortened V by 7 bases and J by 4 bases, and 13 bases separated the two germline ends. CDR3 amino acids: CASIWEFGTEAFF. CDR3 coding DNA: TGTGCCAGCATCTGGGAATTCGGCACTGAAGCTTTCTTT. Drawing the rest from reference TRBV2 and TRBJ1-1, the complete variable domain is EPEVTQTPSHQVTQMGQEVILRCVPISNHLYFYWYRQILGQKVEFLVSFYNNEISEKSEIFDDQFSVERPDGSNFTLKIRSTKLEDSAMYFCASIWEFGTEAFFGQGTRLTVV.

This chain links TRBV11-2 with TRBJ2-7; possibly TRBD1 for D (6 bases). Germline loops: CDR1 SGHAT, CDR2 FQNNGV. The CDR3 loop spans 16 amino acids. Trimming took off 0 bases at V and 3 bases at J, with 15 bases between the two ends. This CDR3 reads CASSLDLGAVYYEQYF. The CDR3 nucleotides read TGTGCCAGCAGCTTAGATCTGGGGGCGGTTTACTACGAGCAGTACTTC. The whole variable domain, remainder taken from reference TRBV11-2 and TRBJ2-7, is EAGVAQSPRYKIIEKRQSVAFWCNPISGHATLYWYQQILGQGPKLLIQFQNNGVVDDSQLPKDRFSAERLKGVDSTLKIQPAKLEDSAVYLCASSLDLGAVYYEQYFGPGTRLTVT.

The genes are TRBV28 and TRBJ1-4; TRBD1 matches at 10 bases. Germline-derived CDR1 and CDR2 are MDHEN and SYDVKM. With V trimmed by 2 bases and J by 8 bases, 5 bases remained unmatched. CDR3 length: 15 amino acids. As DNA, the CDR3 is TGTGCCAGCAGTTTACAAGGGACAGGGGACGAAAAACTGTTTTTT. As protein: CASSLQGTGDEKLFF.

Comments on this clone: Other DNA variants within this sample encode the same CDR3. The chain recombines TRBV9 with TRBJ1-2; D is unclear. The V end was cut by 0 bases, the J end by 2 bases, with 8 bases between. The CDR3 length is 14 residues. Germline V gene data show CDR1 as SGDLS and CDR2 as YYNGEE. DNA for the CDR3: TGTGCCAGCAGCGTAGCTGGCGGGAACTATGGCTACACCTTC. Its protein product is CASSVAGGNYGYTF.

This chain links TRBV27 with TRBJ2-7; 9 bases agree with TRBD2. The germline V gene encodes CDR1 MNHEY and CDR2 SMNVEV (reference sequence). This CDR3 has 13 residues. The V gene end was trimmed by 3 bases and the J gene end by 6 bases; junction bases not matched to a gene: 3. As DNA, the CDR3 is TGTGCCAGCAGTTTTAGGACTAGCGCCGAGCAGTACTTC. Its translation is CASSFRTSAEQYF.

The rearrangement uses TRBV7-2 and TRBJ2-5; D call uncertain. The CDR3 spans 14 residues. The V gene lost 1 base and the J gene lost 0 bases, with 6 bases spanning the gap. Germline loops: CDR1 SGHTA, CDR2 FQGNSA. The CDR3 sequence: CASSLVTYQETQYF. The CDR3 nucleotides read TGTGCCAGCAGCTTAGTTACCTACCAAGAGACCCAGTACTTC.

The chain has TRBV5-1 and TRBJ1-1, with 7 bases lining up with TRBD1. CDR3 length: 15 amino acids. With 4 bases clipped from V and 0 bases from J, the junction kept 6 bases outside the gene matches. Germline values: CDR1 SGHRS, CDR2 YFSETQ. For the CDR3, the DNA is TGCGCCAGCAGCCAGACAGGGACCTTGAACACTGAAGCTTTCTTT. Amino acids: CASSQTGTLNTEAFF. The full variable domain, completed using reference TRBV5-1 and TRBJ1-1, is KAGVTQTPRYLIKTRGQQVTLSCSPISGHRSVSWYQQTPGQGLQFLFEYFSETQRNKGNFPGRFSGRQFSNSRSEMNVSTLELGDSALYLCASSQTGTLNTEAFFGQGTRLTVV.

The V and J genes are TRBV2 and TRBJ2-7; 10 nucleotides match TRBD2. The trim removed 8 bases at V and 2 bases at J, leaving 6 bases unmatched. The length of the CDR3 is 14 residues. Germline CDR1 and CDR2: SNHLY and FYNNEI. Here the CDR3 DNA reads TGTGCCAGCTCCCCTAGCGGGGGACCCTACGAGCAGTACTTC. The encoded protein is CASSPSGGPYEQYF.

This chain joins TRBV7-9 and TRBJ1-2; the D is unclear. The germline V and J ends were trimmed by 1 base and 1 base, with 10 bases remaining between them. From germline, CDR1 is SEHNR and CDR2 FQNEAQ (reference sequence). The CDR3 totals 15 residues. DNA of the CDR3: TGTGCCAGCAGCTTAGGAGATTTCCTTAACTATGGCTACACCTTC. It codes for CASSLGDFLNYGYTF.

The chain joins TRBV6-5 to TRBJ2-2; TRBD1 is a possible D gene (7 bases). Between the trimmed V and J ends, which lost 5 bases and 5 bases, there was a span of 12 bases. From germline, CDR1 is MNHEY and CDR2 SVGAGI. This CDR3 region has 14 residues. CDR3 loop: CASSTRGATGELFF. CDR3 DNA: TGTGCCAGCAGTACCAGGGGGGCAACCGGGGAGCTGTTTTTT.

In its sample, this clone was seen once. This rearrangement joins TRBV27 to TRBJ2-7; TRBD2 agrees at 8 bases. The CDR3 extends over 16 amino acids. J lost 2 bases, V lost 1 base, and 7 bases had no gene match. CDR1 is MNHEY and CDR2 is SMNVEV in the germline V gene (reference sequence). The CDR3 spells CASSLLSSGQTYEQYF. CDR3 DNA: TGTGCCAGCAGTTTATTATCTAGCGGGCAAACCTACGAGCAGTACTTC.

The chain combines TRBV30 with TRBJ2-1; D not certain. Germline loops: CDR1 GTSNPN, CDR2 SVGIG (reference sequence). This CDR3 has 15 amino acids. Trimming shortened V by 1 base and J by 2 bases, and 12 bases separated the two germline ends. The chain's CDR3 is CAWSEALGPYNEQFF. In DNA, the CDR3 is TGTGCCTGGAGTGAGGCCTTGGGTCCCTACAATGAGCAGTTCTTC.

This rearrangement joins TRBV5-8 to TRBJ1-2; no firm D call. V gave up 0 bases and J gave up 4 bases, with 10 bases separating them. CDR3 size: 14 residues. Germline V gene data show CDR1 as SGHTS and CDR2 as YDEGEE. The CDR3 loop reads CASSLGSGLYGYTF. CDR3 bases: TGTGCCAGCAGCTTGGGGAGTGGACTCTATGGCTACACCTTC.

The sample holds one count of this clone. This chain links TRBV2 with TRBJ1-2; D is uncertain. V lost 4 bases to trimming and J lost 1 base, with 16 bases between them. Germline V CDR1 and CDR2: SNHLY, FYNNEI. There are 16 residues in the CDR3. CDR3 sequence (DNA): TGTGCCAGCAGTGTAGTAGAAACCAGAGATAACTATGGCTACACCTTC. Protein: CASSVVETRDNYGYTF.

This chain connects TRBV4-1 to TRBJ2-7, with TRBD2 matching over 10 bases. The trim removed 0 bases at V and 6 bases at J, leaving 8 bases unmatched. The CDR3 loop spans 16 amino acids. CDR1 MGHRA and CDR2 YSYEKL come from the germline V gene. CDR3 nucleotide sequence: TGCGCCAGCAGCCAAGATGAAGCGGGAGGGCCCCCCGAGCAGTACTTC. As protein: CASSQDEAGGPPEQYF.

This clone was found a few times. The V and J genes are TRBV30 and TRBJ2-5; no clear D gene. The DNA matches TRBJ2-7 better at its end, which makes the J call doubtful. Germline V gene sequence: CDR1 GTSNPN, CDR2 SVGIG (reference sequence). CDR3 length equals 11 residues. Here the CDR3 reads CAWRVSYEQYF. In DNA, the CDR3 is TGTGCCTGGAGAGTATCCTACGAGCAGTACTTC.

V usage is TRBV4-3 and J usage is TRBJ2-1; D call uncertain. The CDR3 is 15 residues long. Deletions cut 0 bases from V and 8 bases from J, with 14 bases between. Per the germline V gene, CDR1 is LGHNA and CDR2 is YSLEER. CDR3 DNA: TGCGCCAGCAGCCAAGATTGGTATTCCATGGATGAGCAGTTCTTC. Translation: CASSQDWYSMDEQFF.

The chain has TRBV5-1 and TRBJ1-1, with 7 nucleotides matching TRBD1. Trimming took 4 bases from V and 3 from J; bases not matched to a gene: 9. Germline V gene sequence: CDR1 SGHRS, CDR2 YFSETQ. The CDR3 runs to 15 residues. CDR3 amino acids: CASSLYTGVYTEAFF. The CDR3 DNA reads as TGCGCCAGCAGCCTTTATACAGGGGTGTACACTGAAGCTTTCTTT.

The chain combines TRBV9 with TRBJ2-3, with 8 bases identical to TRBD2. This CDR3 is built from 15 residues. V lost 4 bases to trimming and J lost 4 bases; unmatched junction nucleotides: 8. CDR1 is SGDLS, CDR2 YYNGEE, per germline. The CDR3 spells CASSPGGASSDTQYF. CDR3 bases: TGTGCCAGCAGCCCCGGGGGGGCCAGCTCAGATACGCAGTATTTT.

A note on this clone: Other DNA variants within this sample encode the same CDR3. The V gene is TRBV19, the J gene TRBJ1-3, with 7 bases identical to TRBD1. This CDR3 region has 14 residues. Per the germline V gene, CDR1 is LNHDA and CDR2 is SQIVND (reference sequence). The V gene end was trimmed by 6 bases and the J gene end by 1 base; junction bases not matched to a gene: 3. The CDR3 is CASSPGQSGNTIYF. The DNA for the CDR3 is TGTGCCAGTAGCCCGGGACAGTCTGGAAACACCATATATTTT. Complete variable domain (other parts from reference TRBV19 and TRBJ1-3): DGGITQSPKYLFRKEGQNVTLSCEQNLNHDAMYWYRQDPGQGLRLIYYSQIVNDFQKGDIAEGYSVSREKKESFPLTVTSAQKNPTAFYLCASSPGQSGNTIYFGEGSWLTVV.

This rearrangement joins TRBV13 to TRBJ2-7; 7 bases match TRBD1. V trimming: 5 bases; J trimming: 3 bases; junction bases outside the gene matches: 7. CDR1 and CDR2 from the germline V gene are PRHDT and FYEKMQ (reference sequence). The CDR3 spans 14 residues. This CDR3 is CASSQSGTDYEQYF. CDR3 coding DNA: TGTGCCAGCAGCCAATCCGGGACAGACTACGAGCAGTACTTC.

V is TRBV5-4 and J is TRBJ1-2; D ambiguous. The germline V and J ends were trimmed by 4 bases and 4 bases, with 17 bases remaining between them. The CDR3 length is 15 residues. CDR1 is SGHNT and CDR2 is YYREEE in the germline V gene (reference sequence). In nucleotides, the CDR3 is TGTGCCAGCAGCCACCTCGGGGATGGTCCCTATGGCTACACCTTC. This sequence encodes CASSHLGDGPYGYTF. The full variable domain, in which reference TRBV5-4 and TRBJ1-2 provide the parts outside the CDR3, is ETGVTQSPTHLIKTRGQQVTLRCSSQSGHNTVSWYQQALGQGPQFIFQYYREEENGRGNFPPRFSGLQFPNYSSELNVNALELDDSALYLCASSHLGDGPYGYTFGSGTRLTVV.

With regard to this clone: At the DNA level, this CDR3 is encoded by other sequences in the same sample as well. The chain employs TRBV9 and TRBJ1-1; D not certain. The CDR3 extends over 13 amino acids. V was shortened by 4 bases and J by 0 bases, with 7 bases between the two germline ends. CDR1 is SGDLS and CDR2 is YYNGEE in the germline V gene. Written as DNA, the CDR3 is TGTGCCAGCAGCCCGGGGATGAACACTGAAGCTTTCTTT. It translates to CASSPGMNTEAFF.

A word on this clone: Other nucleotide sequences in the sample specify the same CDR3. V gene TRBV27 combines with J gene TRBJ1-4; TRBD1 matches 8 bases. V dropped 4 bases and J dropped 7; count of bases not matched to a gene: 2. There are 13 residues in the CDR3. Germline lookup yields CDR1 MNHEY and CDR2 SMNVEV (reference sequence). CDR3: CASSSGTGEKLFF. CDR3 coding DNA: TGTGCCAGCAGTTCCGGGACAGGTGAAAAACTGTTTTTT.